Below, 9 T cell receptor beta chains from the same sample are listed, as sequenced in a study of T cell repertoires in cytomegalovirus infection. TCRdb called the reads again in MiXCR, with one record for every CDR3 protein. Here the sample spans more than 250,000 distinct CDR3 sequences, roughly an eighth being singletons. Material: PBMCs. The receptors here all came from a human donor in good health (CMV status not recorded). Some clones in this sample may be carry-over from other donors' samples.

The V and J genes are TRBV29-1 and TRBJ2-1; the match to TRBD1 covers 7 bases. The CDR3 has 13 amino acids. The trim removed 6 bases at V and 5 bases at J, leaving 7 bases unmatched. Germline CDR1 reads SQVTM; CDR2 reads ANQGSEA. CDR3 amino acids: CSVGLGQHNEQFF. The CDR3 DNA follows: TGCAGCGTCGGGCTGGGACAGCACAATGAGCAGTTCTTC.

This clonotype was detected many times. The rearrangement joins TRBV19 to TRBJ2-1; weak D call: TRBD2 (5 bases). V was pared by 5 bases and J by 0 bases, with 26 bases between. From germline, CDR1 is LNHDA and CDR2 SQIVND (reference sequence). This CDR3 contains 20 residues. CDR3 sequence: CASSAEGPLASPNSYNEQFF. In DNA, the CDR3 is TGTGCCAGTAGTGCTGAAGGCCCCCTAGCTTCACCGAACTCCTACAATGAGCAGTTCTTC.

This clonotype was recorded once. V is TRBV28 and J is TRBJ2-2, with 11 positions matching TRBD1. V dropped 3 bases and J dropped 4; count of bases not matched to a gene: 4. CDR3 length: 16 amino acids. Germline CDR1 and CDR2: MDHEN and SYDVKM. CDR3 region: CASSFGTGGVTGELFF. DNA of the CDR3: TGTGCCAGCAGTTTTGGGACAGGGGGAGTCACCGGGGAGCTGTTTTTT.

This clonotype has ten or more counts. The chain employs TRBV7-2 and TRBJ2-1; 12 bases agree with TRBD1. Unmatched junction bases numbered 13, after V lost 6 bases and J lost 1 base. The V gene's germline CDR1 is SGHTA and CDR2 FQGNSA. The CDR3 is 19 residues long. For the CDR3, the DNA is TGTGCCAGCAGTCCATACGGGACAGGGGGCCTTTATTCCTACAATGAGCAGTTCTTC. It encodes CASSPYGTGGLYSYNEQFF.

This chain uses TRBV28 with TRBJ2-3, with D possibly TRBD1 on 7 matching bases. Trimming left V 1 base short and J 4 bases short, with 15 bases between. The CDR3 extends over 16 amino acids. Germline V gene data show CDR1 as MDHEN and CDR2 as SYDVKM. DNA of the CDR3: TGTGCCAGCAGTTTATACTCGGGCAGGGGGGCAGATACGCAGTATTTT. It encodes CASSLYSGRGADTQYF.

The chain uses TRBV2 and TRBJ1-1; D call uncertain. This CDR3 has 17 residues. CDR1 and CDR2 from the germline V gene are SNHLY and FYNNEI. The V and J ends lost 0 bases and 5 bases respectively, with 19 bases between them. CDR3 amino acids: CASSEARSGMGRTEAFF. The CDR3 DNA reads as TGTGCCAGCAGTGAAGCTAGGTCGGGAATGGGGAGGACTGAAGCTTTCTTT.

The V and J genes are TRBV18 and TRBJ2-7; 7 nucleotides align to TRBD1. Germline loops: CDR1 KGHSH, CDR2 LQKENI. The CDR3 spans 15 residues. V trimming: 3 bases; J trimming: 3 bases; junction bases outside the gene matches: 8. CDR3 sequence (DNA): TGTGCCAGCTCACCCAAGACAGGGCTCTACTACGAGCAGTACTTC. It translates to CASSPKTGLYYEQYF.

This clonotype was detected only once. Here the CDR3 DNA reads TGTGCCAGCAGCCCCCACTCCGGGACAGACTATGGCTACACCTTC. This gives the protein CASSPHSGTDYGYTF. The chain employs TRBV7-4 and TRBJ1-2; 7 bases agree with TRBD1. CDR1 and CDR2 from the germline V gene are SGHVT and SQSDAQ. J gave up 3 bases and V 5 bases, and 9 bases lay outside the gene matches. The CDR3 totals 15 residues.

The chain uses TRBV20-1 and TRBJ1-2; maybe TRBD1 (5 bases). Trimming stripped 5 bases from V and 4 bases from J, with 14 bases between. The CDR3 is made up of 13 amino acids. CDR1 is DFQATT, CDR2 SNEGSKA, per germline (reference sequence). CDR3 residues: CSAVPTAPYGYTF. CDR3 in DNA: TGCAGTGCTGTCCCGACAGCTCCCTATGGCTACACCTTC.